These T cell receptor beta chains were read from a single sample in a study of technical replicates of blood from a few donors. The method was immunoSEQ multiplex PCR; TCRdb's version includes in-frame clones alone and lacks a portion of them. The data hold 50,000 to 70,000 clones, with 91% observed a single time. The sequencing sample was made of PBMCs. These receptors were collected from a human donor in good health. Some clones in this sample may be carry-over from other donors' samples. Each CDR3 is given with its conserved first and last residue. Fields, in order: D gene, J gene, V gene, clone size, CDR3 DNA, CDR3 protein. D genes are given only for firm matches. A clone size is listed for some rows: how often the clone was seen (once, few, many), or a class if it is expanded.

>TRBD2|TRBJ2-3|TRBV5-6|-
TGTGCCAGCAGCTTTCTAGCGGGAGCCGTTGTAGATACGCAGTATTTT
CASSFLAGAVVDTQYF
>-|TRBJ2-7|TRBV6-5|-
TGTGCCAGCAGTTACAGCCAGGGAGGCTCCTACGAGCAGTACTTC
CASSYSQGGSYEQYF
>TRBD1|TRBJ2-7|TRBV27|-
TGTGCCAGCCGAAACCCTAGGACAGGGGTCTACGAGCAGTACTTC
CASRNPRTGVYEQYF
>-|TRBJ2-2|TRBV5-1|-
TGCGCCAGCAGCCCCCCTAGTATCGCCGGGGAGCTGTTTTTT
CASSPPSIAGELFF
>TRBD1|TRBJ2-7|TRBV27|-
TGTGCCAGCAAAATAGGACAGGGAACCTACGAGCAGTACTTC
CASKIGQGTYEQYF
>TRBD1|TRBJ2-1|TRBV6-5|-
TGTGCCAGCAGTTACAGGCAGGGGGCCAATGAGCAGTTCTTC
CASSYRQGANEQFF
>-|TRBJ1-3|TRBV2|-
TGTGCCAGCAGTGCGGACGGAGGCTCTGGAAACACCATATATTTT
CASSADGGSGNTIYF
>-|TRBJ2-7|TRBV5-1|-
TGCGCCAGCAGCAGACCCGACGGGGGTAAGAACGAGCAGTACTTC
CASSRPDGGKNEQYF
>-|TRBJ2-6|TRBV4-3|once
TGCGCCAGCAGCCAACCCCGGGGGAGAACCCCTTATACAGGGGCCAACGTCCTGACTTTC
CASSQPRGRTPYTGANVLTF
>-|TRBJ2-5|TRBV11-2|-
TGTGCCAGCAGCCAATTCGTTAAGACTGCCAATGTGGAGACCCAGTACTTC
CASSQFVKTANVETQYF
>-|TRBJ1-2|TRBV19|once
TGTGCCAGTAAAGAAGGGGCGAATTATGGCTACACCTTC
CASKEGANYGYTF
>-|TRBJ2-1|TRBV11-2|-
TGTGCCAGCAGCTTAGGCCTTGGCAGGTCCTCCTACAATGAGCAGTTCTTC
CASSLGLGRSSYNEQFF
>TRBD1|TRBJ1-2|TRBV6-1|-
TGTGCCGTACAGGACAGGGGCTCCTATGGCTACACCTTC
CAVQDRGSYGYTF
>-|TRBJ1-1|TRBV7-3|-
TGTGCCAGCAGCCTCCGGGGGAACACTGAAGCTTTCTTT
CASSLRGNTEAFF
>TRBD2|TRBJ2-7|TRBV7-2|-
TGTGCCAGCAGGCCGGGAGGGACCTACGAGCAGTACTTC
CASRPGGTYEQYF
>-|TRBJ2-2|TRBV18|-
TGTGCCAGCTCACCACAGGGAGGATTGAGAGTTGGCGGGGAGCTGTTTTTT
CASSPQGGLRVGGELFF
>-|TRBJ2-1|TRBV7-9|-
TGTGCCAGCAGCTTAGCCGGACTAGAGCAGTTCTTC
CASSLAGLEQFF
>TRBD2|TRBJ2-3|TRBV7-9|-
TGTGCCAGCAGCTTAAAGCGGGGTGGGGAAGGAGATACGCAGTATTTT
CASSLKRGGEGDTQYF
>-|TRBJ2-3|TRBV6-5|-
TGTGCCAGCAGTTACTGGGCAGACAGCACAGATACGCAGTATTTT
CASSYWADSTDTQYF
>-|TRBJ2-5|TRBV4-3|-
TGCGCCAGCAGCCAATTAGGGGGGGGACAAGAGACCCAGTACTTC
CASSQLGGGQETQYF
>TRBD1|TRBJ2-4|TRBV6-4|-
TGTGCCAGCAGTGACGGGATCCCCCGGGACAGGGGGCGCGGAGCCAAAAACATTCAGTACTTC
CASSDGIPRDRGRGAKNIQYF
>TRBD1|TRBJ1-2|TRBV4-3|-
TGCGCCAGCAGCCAAGCGACAGGGTATGGCTACACCTTC
CASSQATGYGYTF
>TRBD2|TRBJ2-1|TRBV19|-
TGTGCCACCCGTCGAATGGGCGGGGGTGAGCAGTTCTTC
CATRRMGGGEQFF
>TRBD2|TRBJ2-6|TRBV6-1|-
TGTGCCAGCAGTGAAACTAGCGGGGGGGCGTCTGGGGCCAACGTCCTGACTTTC
CASSETSGGASGANVLTF
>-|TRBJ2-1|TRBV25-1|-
TGTGCCAGCAGTGGGTACCGGGACATCGAGCAGTTCTTC
CASSGYRDIEQFF
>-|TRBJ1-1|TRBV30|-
TGTGCCTGGAGTGTACAGGCGGACACTGAAGCTTTCTTT
CAWSVQADTEAFF
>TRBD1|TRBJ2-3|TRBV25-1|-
TGTGCCAGCAGACAGGGGGCTGGAGATACGCAGTATTTT
CASRQGAGDTQYF
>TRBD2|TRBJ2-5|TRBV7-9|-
TGTGCCAGCAGCACGAGGCGGGGGATTGAGGGGGAGACCCAGTACTTC
CASSTRRGIEGETQYF
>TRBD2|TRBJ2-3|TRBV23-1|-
TGCGCCAGCGGGCTAGCGGGAGAGGGCACAGATACGCAGTATTTT
CASGLAGEGTDTQYF
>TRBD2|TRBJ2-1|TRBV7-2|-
TGTGCCAGCAGCCCTTGGGTAGCGGGCTACAATGAGCAGTTCTTC
CASSPWVAGYNEQFF
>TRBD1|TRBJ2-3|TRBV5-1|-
TGCGCCAGCAGCTTGGGGGGGACAGCCACAGATACGCAGTATTTT
CASSLGGTATDTQYF
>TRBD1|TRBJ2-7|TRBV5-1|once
TGCGCCAGCAGCTATCAGGGGGACTCCTACGAGCAGTACTTC
CASSYQGDSYEQYF
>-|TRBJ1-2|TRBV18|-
TGTGCCAGCTCACCACAGTCCCAGGCCTACCGCGAAGGCTACACCTTC
CASSPQSQAYREGYTF
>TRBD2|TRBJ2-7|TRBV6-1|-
TGTGCCAGCAGTGACCTTCTAGCGGGGAAAGAGCAGTACTTC
CASSDLLAGKEQYF
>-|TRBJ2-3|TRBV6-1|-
TGTGCCAGCAGTGACCCAGGCGTAGATACGCAGTATTTT
CASSDPGVDTQYF
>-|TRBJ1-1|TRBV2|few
TGTGCCAGCAGTGCTAAGCGAATAGAGACTGAAGCTTTCTTT
CASSAKRIETEAFF
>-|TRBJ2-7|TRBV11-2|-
TGTGCCAGCAGCCCTCACACCTACGAGCAGTACTTC
CASSPHTYEQYF
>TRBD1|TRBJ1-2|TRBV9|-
TGTGCCAGCAGCCCGACGGGGGGACAGGGGGCTAGGGGCTATGGCTACACCTTC
CASSPTGGQGARGYGYTF
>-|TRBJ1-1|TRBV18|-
TGTGCCAGCTCATCGACCGATTCGGGGGCTGAAGCTTTCTTT
CASSSTDSGAEAFF
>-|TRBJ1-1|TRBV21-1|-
TGTGCCAGCAGCCCCCGGACAGGGGGTTACATGAACACTGAAGCTTTCTTT
CASSPRTGGYMNTEAFF
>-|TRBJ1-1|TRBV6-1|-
TGTGCCAGCGGGGCCACAGGAAACACTGAAGCTTTCTTT
CASGATGNTEAFF
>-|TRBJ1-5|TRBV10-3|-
TGTGCCATCAGCTCAACCCAAACAGGGACGGACAATCAGCCCCAGCATTTT
CAISSTQTGTDNQPQHF
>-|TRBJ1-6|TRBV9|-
TGTGCCAGCAGCGTGCAGGCAGATATTAATTCACCCCTCCACTTT
CASSVQADINSPLHF
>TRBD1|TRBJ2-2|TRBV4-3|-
TGCGCCAGCAGCTACAGGGGGCAGGGCACCGGGGAGCTGTTTTTT
CASSYRGQGTGELFF
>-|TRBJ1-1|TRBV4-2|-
TGTGCCAGCAGCCAACGGGGGACTGAAGCTTTCTTT
CASSQRGTEAFF
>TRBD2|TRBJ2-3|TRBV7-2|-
TGTGCCAGCACCCAGGGGACTAGCGGGACAGATACGCAGTATTTT
CASTQGTSGTDTQYF
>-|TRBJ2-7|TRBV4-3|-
TGCGCCAGCAGCCAAGGGGGGCTCTTGCTTAACGAGCAGTACTTC
CASSQGGLLLNEQYF
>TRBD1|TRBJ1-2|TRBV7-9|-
TGTGCCAGCAGGACAGGACAGGCTAACTATGGCTACACCTTC
CASRTGQANYGYTF
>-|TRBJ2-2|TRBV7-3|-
TGTGCCAGCAGCTTAGGGAGAACCGGGGAGCTGTTTTTT
CASSLGRTGELFF
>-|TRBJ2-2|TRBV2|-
TGTGCCAGCAGCGCCCGGGAGCCAGGGAACACCGGGGAGCTGTTTTTT
CASSAREPGNTGELFF
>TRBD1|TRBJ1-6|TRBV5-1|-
TGCGCCAGCAGCCCCGGCGACAGGGTGAATAATTCACCCCTCCACTTT
CASSPGDRVNNSPLHF
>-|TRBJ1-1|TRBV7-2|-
TGTGCCAGCAGCTTTCGCAGGGACACTGAAGCTTTCTTT
CASSFRRDTEAFF
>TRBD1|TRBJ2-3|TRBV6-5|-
TGTGCCAGCAGAGGACAGGGGAGGACAGATACGCAGTATTTT
CASRGQGRTDTQYF
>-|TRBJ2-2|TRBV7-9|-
TGTGCCAGCAGCGGGGCGTGGAGGGGGCGCGTCACCGGGGAGCTGTTTTTT
CASSGAWRGRVTGELFF
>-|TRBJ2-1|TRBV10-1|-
TGCGCCAAACGCAGGGGTCTCCAGCGGGGTAAATATGAGCAGTTCTTC
CAKRRGLQRGKYEQFF
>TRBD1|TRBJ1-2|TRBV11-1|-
TGTGCCAGCAGTTCGACAGGGGCTGACTATGGCTACACCTTC
CASSSTGADYGYTF
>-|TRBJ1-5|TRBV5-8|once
TGTGCCAGCAGCTTCGCAGGGTATAGCAATCAGCCCCAGCATTTT
CASSFAGYSNQPQHF
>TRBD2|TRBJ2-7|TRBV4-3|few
TGCGCCAGCAGCCAAGATTGGCGGGGGGGCCTCCACGAGCAGTACTTC
CASSQDWRGGLHEQYF
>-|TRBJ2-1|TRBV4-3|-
TGCGCCAGCAGCCAAGATGGAAGAGGGCAGTTCTTC
CASSQDGRGQFF